This entry lists 17 T cell receptor beta chains sequenced from one sample in a study of PD-1 blockade in classical Hodgkin lymphoma. Only in-frame clones appear in the TCRdb table, and some are missing; sequencing was by immunoSEQ multiplex PCR. The sample consists of approximately 89,000 clones, roughly 83% of them appearing once. Relapses following autologous stem cell transplantation were seen in all patients, with brentuximab vedotin exposure varying. The sample was peripheral blood mononuclear cells (PBMCs), taken at baseline. The receptors stem from a human donor with classical Hodgkin lymphoma.

This clone was counted only a few times. The chain recombines TRBV10-3 with TRBJ2-1; the D gene is possibly TRBD1 (6 bases). CDR1 and CDR2 (germline): ENHRY, SYGVKD. V was trimmed by 5 bases and J by 9 bases, leaving 14 bases between them. The CDR3 length is 13 residues. For the CDR3, the DNA is TGTGCCATCAGTAGAACAGGGTTAGGTGAGCAGTTCTTC. Translated: CAISRTGLGEQFF.

This rearrangement joins TRBV5-1 to TRBJ2-1, with a tentative D call TRBD1 (5 bases). Germline V gives CDR1 SGHRS, CDR2 YFSETQ. The CDR3 runs to 12 residues. The ends were cut back, 3 bases at V and 7 bases at J, with 8 bases in the middle. CDR3 loop: CASSSTDNEQFF. The CDR3 DNA sequence: TGCGCCAGCAGCTCGACAGATAATGAGCAGTTCTTC.

The chain is built from TRBV14 and TRBJ2-1; D remains ambiguous. The CDR3 consists of 12 residues. V gave up 6 bases and J gave up 7 bases, with 10 bases separating them. The germline gives CDR1 SGHDN, CDR2 FVKESK. This CDR3 is CASSDTRNEQFF. DNA for the CDR3: TGTGCCAGCAGTGACACTCGAAATGAGCAGTTCTTC.

The rearrangement links TRBV13 to TRBJ1-4; D is undetermined. V gave up 2 bases and J gave up 5 bases, with 9 bases separating them. CDR1 is PRHDT and CDR2 is FYEKMQ in the germline V gene (reference sequence). CDR3 length: 14 residues. CDR3: CASSLRSGNEKLFF. The CDR3 bases are TGTGCCAGCAGCTTAAGGTCGGGGAATGAAAAACTGTTTTTT.

The chain links TRBV5-4 to TRBJ2-1; TRBD2 is a possible D gene (5 bases). V lost 0 bases, J lost 10 bases, and 17 bases lay in between. The CDR3 is 15 amino acids. Germline V gives CDR1 SGHNT, CDR2 YYREEE (reference sequence). Written as DNA, the CDR3 is TGTGCCAGCAGCTTGGCCGTCAGCATCCCGGGGGAGCAGTTCTTC. This translates into CASSLAVSIPGEQFF.

V usage is TRBV9 and J usage is TRBJ2-3, with a weak D call TRBD2 (6 bases). V lost 1 base and J 2 bases, leaving 11 bases between the germline ends. The CDR3 has 15 residues. Germline V CDR1 and CDR2: SGDLS, YYNGEE. In DNA form, the CDR3 reads TGTGCCAGCAGCGTATTCTGGGAGGCCACAGATACGCAGTATTTT. This gives the protein CASSVFWEATDTQYF.

The chain is built from TRBV5-4 and TRBJ1-3; 9 positions agree with TRBD1. Trimming took 10 bases from V and 5 from J; bases not matched to a gene: 10. The germline gives CDR1 SGHNT, CDR2 YYREEE (reference sequence). CDR3 length: 14 residues. CDR3 sequence (DNA): TGTGCCGTCAGAACAGGGGGCCAGCGAAACACCATATATTTT. This gives the protein CAVRTGGQRNTIYF.

The V call is TRBV13, the J call TRBJ2-1; D uncertain. Germline V gene sequence: CDR1 PRHDT, CDR2 FYEKMQ (reference sequence). V shed 4 bases and J shed 0 bases, with 7 bases lying between them. The length of the CDR3 is 14 residues. The CDR3 sequence is CASSWRTSYNEQFF. The CDR3 coding sequence is TGTGCCAGCAGCTGGCGGACCTCCTACAATGAGCAGTTCTTC.

By sample share, this clone is medium-sized. J is TRBJ2-7 and V is TRBV5-1; 9 bases fit TRBD1. The V and J ends lost 8 bases and 3 bases, in that order; junction bases with no gene match: 3. The CDR3 runs to 12 residues. The germline CDR1 and CDR2 sequences are SGHRS and YFSETQ. The CDR3 nucleotides read TGCGCCAGTGGACAGGGGAACTACGAGCAGTACTTC. This sequence encodes CASGQGNYEQYF. The variable domain in full, completed from reference TRBV5-1 and TRBJ2-7, reads KAGVTQTPRYLIKTRGQQVTLSCSPISGHRSVSWYQQTPGQGLQFLFEYFSETQRNKGNFPGRFSGRQFSNSRSEMNVSTLELGDSALYLCASGQGNYEQYFGPGTRLTVT.

The chain combines TRBV6-6 with TRBJ2-2; D ambiguous. V lost 1 base and J lost 3, with 0 bases in between. The CDR3 has 12 amino acids. Germline lookup yields CDR1 MNHNY and CDR2 SVGAGI (reference sequence). The CDR3 DNA follows: TGTGCCAGCAGTTACTACACCGGGGAGCTGTTTTTT. Translated: CASSYYTGELFF.

Comment on this clone: At one boundary the junction diverges from the germline segment, which might be a read error. This sequence joins TRBV5-6 and TRBJ2-7; D is ambiguous. This CDR3 spans 14 amino acids. Germline V gene data show CDR1 as SGHDT and CDR2 as YYEEEE. The CDR3 here is CASTLYTSYYEQYF. As DNA, the CDR3 is TGTGCCAGCACCTTGTACACTTCTTACTACGAGCAGTACTTC.

This chain joins TRBV7-8 and TRBJ2-2; D might be TRBD1 (5 bases). V lost 5 bases and J 5 bases, leaving 9 bases between the germline ends. CDR3 length: 13 residues. Germline CDR1 and CDR2: SGHVS and FQNEAQ. The CDR3 DNA is TGTGCCAGCAGCCAGGGTGAGACCGGGGAGCTGTTTTTT. As protein: CASSQGETGELFF.

The chain is built from TRBV10-3 and TRBJ2-2, with a tentative D call TRBD2 (5 bases). Germline V gene lookup returns CDR1 ENHRY and CDR2 SYGVKD. V was cut by 7 bases and J by 2 bases, with 11 bases left in between. The CDR3 runs to 14 residues. CDR3 loop: CAINFAGNTGELFF. CDR3 bases: TGTGCCATCAACTTCGCGGGTAACACCGGGGAGCTGTTTTTT.

The V call is TRBV7-9, the J call TRBJ2-7, with D possibly TRBD1 on 6 matching bases. Germline V gene lookup returns CDR1 SEHNR and CDR2 FQNEAQ (reference sequence). V was cut by 2 bases and J by 4 bases, with 15 bases left in between. This CDR3 has 15 amino acids. This chain's CDR3 is CASSLPRGGRYEQYF. In nucleotides, the CDR3 is TGTGCCAGCAGCTTACCCAGGGGCGGCCGATACGAGCAGTACTTC.

The chain combines TRBV21-1 with TRBJ2-7; the D call in the table, TRBD2, was not verified against the DNA. TRBV21-1 is a pseudogene segment. The CDR3 contains 19 residues. DNA of the CDR3: TGTGCCAGCAGCACAACCGGGACTAGCGGGAGGAGCAAGCGGTACGAGCAGTACTTC. It translates to CASSTTGTSGRSKRYEQYF.

V gene TRBV6-5 combines with J gene TRBJ1-2, with D possibly matching TRBD1 (6 bases). The CDR3 is made up of 14 amino acids. The ends were cut back, 0 bases at V and 7 bases at J, with 12 bases in the middle. The germline V gene has CDR1 MNHEY and CDR2 SVGAGI. CDR3 loop: CASSYSRGVSGYTF. CDR3 nucleotides: TGTGCCAGCAGTTACTCGAGGGGGGTCTCTGGCTACACCTTC.

The chain's CDR3 is CASSPSGTGFNYGYTF. Written as DNA, the CDR3 is TGTGCCAGCTCACCATCCGGGACAGGGTTCAACTATGGCTACACCTTC. This chain connects TRBV18 to TRBJ1-2, with 9 bases identical to TRBD1. Germline-derived CDR1 and CDR2 are KGHSH and LQKENI. V was clipped by 2 bases and J by 2 bases; unmatched bases: 6. This CDR3 spans 16 amino acids.